These T cell receptor beta chains were read from a single sample in a study of spatial heterogeneity in lung cancer. TCRdb ran MiXCR on the 5' RACE reads and lists one entry per CDR3 protein. The sample lists about 20,000 distinct CDR3 sequences, less than 6% occurring once. Source: PBMCs, taken at surgery. These receptors originate from a male donor with early-stage non-small cell lung cancer. The CDR3 runs from the conserved cysteine through the conserved F or W. D genes are given only for firm matches. The size entry is marked missing in some rows and otherwise reads once, few, many or a size class.

v_call	d_call	j_call	clone_size	cdr3_aa	cdr3_nt
TRBV7-2	NA	TRBJ2-3	many	CASSPGPIDTQYF	TGTGCCAGCAGCCCGGGACCCATAGATACGCAGTATTTT
TRBV5-1	NA	TRBJ2-6	few	CASSFLPGANVLTF	TGCGCCAGCAGCTTTCTTCCTGGGGCCAACGTCCTGACTTTC
TRBV3-1	NA	TRBJ1-4	NA	CASSPPRTANEKLFF	TGTGCCAGCAGCCCACCCCGGACAGCTAATGAAAAACTGTTTTTT
TRBV7-6	NA	TRBJ1-1	many	CASSLSANTEAFF	TGTGCCAGCAGCTTATCTGCGAACACTGAAGCTTTCTTT
TRBV6-1	NA	TRBJ1-5	many	CASSTDRNQPQHF	TGTGCCAGCAGTACTGACCGGAATCAGCCCCAGCATTTT
TRBV24-1	NA	TRBJ2-3	many	CATSHWSGSTDTQYF	TGTGCCACCAGCCATTGGAGTGGGAGCACAGATACGCAGTATTTT
TRBV12-3/TRBV12-4	NA	TRBJ2-7	NA	CASSLGTASYEQYF	TGTGCCAGCAGTTTAGGGACAGCCTCCTACGAGCAGTACTTC
TRBV28	TRBD1	TRBJ1-1	many	CASREGDRGLNTEAFF	TGTGCCAGCAGAGAGGGGGACAGGGGCCTGAACACTGAAGCTTTCTTT
TRBV19	NA	TRBJ2-2	medium-sized	CAVGGYNTGELFF	TGTGCCGTGGGGGGCTATAACACCGGGGAGCTGTTTTTT
TRBV5-6	NA	TRBJ2-7	many	CASSRGRSTYEQYF	TGTGCCAGCAGCCGGGGGCGGTCGACCTACGAGCAGTACTTC
TRBV7-7	NA	TRBJ2-2	medium-sized	CASSSTGTGELFF	TGTGCCAGCAGTTCTACGGGGACCGGGGAGCTGTTTTTT
TRBV4-1	TRBD2	TRBJ2-7	many	CASSQPTSGRNEQYF	TGCGCCAGCAGCCAACCTACTAGCGGGAGAAACGAGCAGTACTTC
TRBV4-3	NA	TRBJ1-2	many	CASSQDHRQGYTF	TGCGCCAGCAGCCAAGATCACAGGCAAGGCTACACCTTC
TRBV20-1	NA	TRBJ2-3	many	CSARAGHSTDTQYF	TGCAGTGCTAGAGCCGGCCACAGCACAGATACGCAGTATTTT
TRBV25-1	TRBD1	TRBJ1-2	many	CASRQGAGYGYTF	TGTGCCAGCCGTCAGGGGGCCGGATATGGCTACACCTTC
TRBV28	TRBD1	TRBJ2-7	many	CASSSSSGTGLYEQYF	TGTGCCAGCAGTTCCTCCTCCGGGACAGGGCTGTACGAGCAGTACTTC
TRBV7-9	TRBD2	TRBJ2-1	many	CAANRPPSGSNEQFF	TGTGCCGCCAACCGCCCGCCTAGCGGGAGCAATGAGCAGTTCTTC
TRBV7-3	TRBD2	TRBJ2-3	many	CASSPGLAPDTQYF	TGTGCCAGCAGCCCAGGACTAGCTCCCGATACGCAGTATTTT
TRBV6-5	NA	TRBJ1-5	many	CASSPYEGPNQPQHF	TGTGCCAGCAGTCCCTATGAAGGGCCCAATCAGCCCCAGCATTTT
TRBV4-2	NA	TRBJ1-5	many	CASSLLTGSDQPQHF	TGTGCCAGCAGCCTTCTCACAGGGTCGGATCAGCCCCAGCATTTT
TRBV27	NA	TRBJ1-5	many	CASSLYNQPQHF	TGTGCCAGCAGTTTATACAATCAGCCCCAGCATTTT
TRBV29-1	NA	TRBJ2-7	many	CSVEAGAGEQYF	TGCAGCGTTGAAGCGGGAGCTGGGGAGCAGTACTTC
TRBV6-1	TRBD1	TRBJ1-1	few	CASREGTGANTEAFF	TGTGCCAGCAGGGAGGGGACAGGGGCGAACACTGAAGCTTTCTTT
TRBV7-9	TRBD2	TRBJ2-7	many	CASSYAGGPSEQYF	TGTGCCAGCAGCTACGCGGGAGGGCCTTCCGAGCAGTACTTC
TRBV7-2	NA	TRBJ2-3	many	CASSHAAGVDTQYF	TGTGCCAGCAGCCATGCGGCGGGTGTAGATACGCAGTATTTT
TRBV6-2/TRBV6-3	NA	TRBJ2-7	many	CASSYSKGGQTF	TGTGCCAGCAGTTACTCGAAGGGGGGACAGACCTTC
TRBV19	TRBD1	TRBJ1-4	many	CASSLNRDRVEKLFF	TGTGCCAGTTCCCTAAACCGGGACAGGGTAGAAAAACTGTTTTTT
TRBV9	TRBD2	TRBJ2-7	many	CASSVASGSYEQYF	TGTGCCAGCAGCGTAGCAAGCGGGAGCTACGAGCAGTACTTC
TRBV2	TRBD1	TRBJ2-5	many	CASSAGTGETQYF	TGTGCCAGCAGCGCCGGGACAGGCGAGACCCAGTACTTC
TRBV7-9	TRBD1	TRBJ2-5	many	CASSSGTGEGETQYF	TGTGCCAGCAGCTCCGGGACAGGGGAGGGAGAGACCCAGTACTTC
TRBV11-2	NA	TRBJ2-1	few	CASSGGPNEQFF	TGTGCCAGCAGCGGGGGTCCCAATGAGCAGTTCTTC
TRBV15	NA	TRBJ2-7	many	CATSRVEAPSYEQYF	TGTGCCACCAGCAGAGTTGAAGCTCCTTCCTACGAGCAGTACTTC
TRBV27	NA	TRBJ2-7	NA	CASSSGTPKLGEQYF	TGTGCCAGCAGTTCCGGGACTCCGAAATTGGGGGAGCAGTACTTC
TRBV19	NA	TRBJ1-2	many	CASSIFDLKSGYTF	TGTGCCAGTAGTATATTCGACCTTAAATCTGGCTACACCTTC
TRBV12-3/TRBV12-4	NA	TRBJ1-1	many	CASSFPGVEAFF	TGTGCCAGCAGTTTCCCCGGGGTTGAAGCTTTCTTT
TRBV4-1	NA	TRBJ2-6	many	CASSPLGLSGANVLTF	TGCGCCAGCAGCCCTTTGGGCCTCTCTGGGGCCAACGTCCTGACTTTC
TRBV19	NA	TRBJ2-7	NA	CASSTTGAYEQYF	TGTGCCAGTAGCACGACAGGCGCCTACGAGCAGTACTTC
TRBV7-9	NA	TRBJ2-7	many	CASSPGQPSYEQYF	TGTGCCAGCAGCCCAGGACAGCCATCCTACGAGCAGTACTTC
TRBV7-3	TRBD1	TRBJ1-2	many	CASSATSRDRDYGYTF	TGTGCCAGCAGCGCCACGTCCCGGGACAGGGACTATGGCTACACCTTC
TRBV28	NA	TRBJ1-5	many	CASSLYVALQPQHF	TGTGCCAGCAGTTTATATGTGGCACTTCAGCCCCAGCATTTT